This passage covers 14 T cell receptor beta chains from one sample sequenced in a study of cytomegalovirus exposure and HLA in healthy donors. Some clones are missing from TCRdb's copy, which holds only in-frame ones; the method was immunoSEQ multiplex PCR. The data contain approximately 220,000 clones, approximately 80% of them seen just once; the ten biggest clones take up more than 13%. Sequenced sample: PBMCs. Receptors were obtained from a woman in her 30s in good health and CMV-seropositive.

The genes are TRBV20-1 and TRBJ2-1; D not certain. The CDR3 is 10 residues long. Looked up from germline, CDR1 is DFQATT and CDR2 is SNEGSKA (reference sequence). The V gene lost 6 bases and the J gene lost 7 bases, with 7 bases spanning the gap. The chain's CDR3 is CSAERNEQFF. In DNA form, the CDR3 reads TGCAGTGCGGAAAGGAATGAGCAGTTCTTC.

The chain has TRBV6-1 and TRBJ2-7; tentative D call: TRBD1 (5 bases). Germline lookup yields CDR1 MNHNS and CDR2 SASEGT. This CDR3 has 15 amino acids. V lost 4 bases, J lost 4 bases, and 17 bases lay in between. The CDR3 sequence: CASSVTGDITYEQYF. As DNA, the CDR3 is TGTGCCAGCAGTGTCACAGGAGATATTACGTACGAGCAGTACTTC.

The chain is built from TRBV6-5 and TRBJ2-2; 10 bases align to TRBD1. The germline CDR1 and CDR2 sequences are MNHEY and SVGAGI. The CDR3 extends over 15 amino acids. The V gene end was trimmed by 5 bases and the J gene end by 3 bases; junction bases not matched to a gene: 3. CDR3 bases: TGTGCCAGCAGTCCAGGACAGGGGGACACCGGGGAGCTGTTTTTT. It encodes CASSPGQGDTGELFF.

This clone showed up just a few times. The rearrangement links TRBV19 to TRBJ1-2, with D hard to call. The CDR3 spans 15 residues. Per the germline V gene, CDR1 is LNHDA and CDR2 is SQIVND (reference sequence). Trimming cost V 2 bases and J 8 bases, with 18 bases left between them. The CDR3 DNA reads TGTGCCAGTAGTATAACTCTCGGGCCCGACCGGGGCTACACCTTC. This sequence encodes CASSITLGPDRGYTF.

The chain carries TRBV29-1 and TRBJ1-1; D is perhaps TRBD1 (5 bases). V was clipped by 6 bases and J by 4 bases, with 15 bases between them. The CDR3 is made up of 13 amino acids. Germline values: CDR1 SQVTM, CDR2 ANQGSEA. The DNA of the CDR3 is TGCAGCGTAGGAGCGCCCGGGGCCACTGAAGCTTTCTTT. Its protein is CSVGAPGATEAFF. Looking up the rest from reference TRBV29-1 and TRBJ1-1 gives the full variable domain: SAVISQKPSRDICQRGTSLTIQCQVDSQVTMMFWYRQQPGQSLTLIATANQGSEATYESGFVIDKFPISRPNLTFSTLTVSNMSPEDSSIYLCSVGAPGATEAFFGQGTRLTVV.

V and J are TRBV11-2 and TRBJ1-1, with D unclear. CDR1 is SGHAT and CDR2 is FQNNGV in the germline V gene. V lost 7 bases to trimming and J lost 3 bases, with 18 bases between them. The CDR3 loop spans 15 amino acids. The chain's CDR3 is CASTNGRFGDTEAFF. The CDR3 DNA reads as TGTGCCAGCACCAATGGACGTTTCGGGGACACTGAAGCTTTCTTT. The full variable domain, rest sourced from reference TRBV11-2 and TRBJ1-1, is EAGVAQSPRYKIIEKRQSVAFWCNPISGHATLYWYQQILGQGPKLLIQFQNNGVVDDSQLPKDRFSAERLKGVDSTLKIQPAKLEDSAVYLCASTNGRFGDTEAFFGQGTRLTVV.

The rearrangement joins TRBV11-2 to TRBJ1-1, with D possibly TRBD1 on 5 matching bases. Trimming shortened V by 5 bases and J by 1 base, and 11 bases separated the two germline ends. The CDR3 sequence is 14 residues long. Germline V lookup: CDR1 SGHAT, CDR2 FQNNGV. Here the CDR3 DNA reads TGTGCCAGCAGCCCACCTCAGGGGAACACTGAAGCTTTCTTT. Amino acids: CASSPPQGNTEAFF.

The chain joins TRBV5-8 to TRBJ1-2, with 8 bases that match TRBD1. Germline V gives CDR1 SGHTS, CDR2 YDEGEE. V dropped 0 bases and J dropped 4; count of bases not matched to a gene: 14. The CDR3 sequence is 18 residues long. The CDR3 DNA is TGTGCCAGCAGCTTGGCCCCGGGACAGGTCCCTCTAGGCTATGGCTACACCTTC. This codes for CASSLAPGQVPLGYGYTF.

Only a few counts were recorded for this clone. The gene calls are TRBV6-1 and TRBJ1-2, with D unresolved. This CDR3 has 14 amino acids. Germline CDR1 is MNHNS and CDR2 is SASEGT. The V end lost 2 bases, the J end lost 4 bases, and 11 bases lay between the germline ends. The CDR3 DNA is TGTGCCAGCAGTGAACGGGTCCCGTCCTATGGCTACACCTTC. Amino acids: CASSERVPSYGYTF.

This chain connects TRBV4-1 to TRBJ2-2; D may be TRBD1 or TRBD2 (5 bases each). The CDR3 covers 14 residues. The germline V gene encodes CDR1 MGHRA and CDR2 YSYEKL. V was shortened by 4 bases and J by 0 bases, with 6 bases between the two germline ends. CDR3 protein: CASSLGPNTGELFF. The CDR3 region has the DNA TGCGCCAGCAGCCTGGGACCGAACACCGGGGAGCTGTTTTTT.

The V call is TRBV5-1, the J call TRBJ2-2; 8 positions agree with TRBD1. The ends lost 1 base at V and 5 bases at J; junction bases unmatched: 10. The germline gives CDR1 SGHRS, CDR2 YFSETQ. The CDR3 length is 17 residues. The CDR3 sequence is CASSLSQGAILTGELFF. CDR3 bases: TGCGCCAGCAGCTTGTCTCAGGGGGCGATTTTGACCGGGGAGCTGTTTTTT.

This clone showed up just once. The rearrangement joins TRBV5-6 to TRBJ2-5, with a weak D call TRBD1 (6 bases). V dropped 1 base and J dropped 5 bases, with 12 bases sitting between them. CDR1 and CDR2 (germline): SGHDT, YYEEEE. This CDR3 has 14 amino acids. The CDR3 DNA reads TGTGCCAGCAGCTTGACAGGGCCCGGGGAGACCCAGTACTTC. This sequence encodes CASSLTGPGETQYF.

This chain connects TRBV2 to TRBJ2-3, with 9 bases that match TRBD1. This CDR3 has 16 amino acids. J was trimmed by 5 bases and V by 5 bases; bases with no gene match: 11. CDR1 is SNHLY, CDR2 FYNNEI, per germline. CDR3 coding DNA: TGTGCCAGCAGTCAACCCCGGGACAGGGTAGAAGATACGCAGTATTTT. Protein product: CASSQPRDRVEDTQYF.

The CDR3 DNA follows: TGTGCCAGCAGCTTACACCAGTCCCCGAACACTGAAGCTTTCTTT. Its translation is CASSLHQSPNTEAFF. This chain connects TRBV7-8 to TRBJ1-1; D is ambiguous. With 2 bases removed from V and 1 base from J, the gap between germline ends came to 11 bases. The CDR3 extends over 15 amino acids. Per the germline V gene, CDR1 is SGHVS and CDR2 is FQNEAQ.